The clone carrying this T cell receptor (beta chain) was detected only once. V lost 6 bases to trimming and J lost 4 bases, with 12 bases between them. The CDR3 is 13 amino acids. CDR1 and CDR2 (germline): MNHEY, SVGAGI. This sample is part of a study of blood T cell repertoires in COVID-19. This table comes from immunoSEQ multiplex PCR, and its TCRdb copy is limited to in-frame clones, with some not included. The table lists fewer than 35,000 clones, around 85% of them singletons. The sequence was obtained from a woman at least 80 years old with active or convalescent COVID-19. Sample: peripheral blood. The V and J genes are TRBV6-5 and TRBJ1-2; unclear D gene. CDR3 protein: CASRPGVSYGYTF. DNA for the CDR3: TGTGCCAGCAGACCCGGGGTTTCCTATGGCTACACCTTC.